This T cell receptor (beta chain) derives from a study of breast tumors, draining lymph nodes, adjacent tissues. Via MiXCR, TCRdb re-called the multiplex PCR reads, giving one row per CDR3 protein. The table has roughly 220,000 distinct CDR3 sequences, less than 40% seen once. Breast cancer patients provided tissue from their axillary draining lymph nodes. The material sequenced was axillary lymph node tissue. The sequence was collected from a female donor with breast cancer. Some clones in this sample may be carry-over from other donors' samples.

CDR3 DNA: TGTGCCAGCGCGGGGGCTAGGTTTACTGAAGCTTTCTTT. Translating gives CASAGARFTEAFF. The V call is TRBV7-2, the J call TRBJ1-1; D perhaps matches TRBD1 (6 bases). This CDR3 region has 13 residues. CDR1 and CDR2 (germline): SGHTA, FQGNSA. The V gene lost 8 bases and the J gene lost 5 bases, with 15 bases spanning the gap.